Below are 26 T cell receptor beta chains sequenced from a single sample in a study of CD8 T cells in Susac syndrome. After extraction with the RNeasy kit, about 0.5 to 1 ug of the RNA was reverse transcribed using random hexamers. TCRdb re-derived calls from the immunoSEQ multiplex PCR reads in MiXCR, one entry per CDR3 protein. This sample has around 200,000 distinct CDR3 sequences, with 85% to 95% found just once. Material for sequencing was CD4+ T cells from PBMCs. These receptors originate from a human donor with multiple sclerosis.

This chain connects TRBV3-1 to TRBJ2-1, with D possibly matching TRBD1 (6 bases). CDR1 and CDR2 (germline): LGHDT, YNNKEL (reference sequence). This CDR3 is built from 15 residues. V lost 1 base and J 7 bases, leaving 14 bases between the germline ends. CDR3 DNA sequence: TGTGCCAGCAGCCAAGCCACAGGGTTGGGAAATGAGCAGTTCTTC. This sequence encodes CASSQATGLGNEQFF.

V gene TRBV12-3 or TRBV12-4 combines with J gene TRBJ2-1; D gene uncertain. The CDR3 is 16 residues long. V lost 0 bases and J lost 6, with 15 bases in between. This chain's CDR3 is CASSLARRLLGNEQFF. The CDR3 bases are TGTGCCAGCAGTTTAGCGAGGAGACTCCTCGGCAATGAGCAGTTCTTC.

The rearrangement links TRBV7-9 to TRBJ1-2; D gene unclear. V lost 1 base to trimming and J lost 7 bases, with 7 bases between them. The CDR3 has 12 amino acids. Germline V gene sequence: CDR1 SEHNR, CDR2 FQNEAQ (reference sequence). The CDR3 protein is CASSLGFGGYTF. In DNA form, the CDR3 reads TGTGCCAGCAGCTTAGGGTTCGGTGGCTACACCTTC.

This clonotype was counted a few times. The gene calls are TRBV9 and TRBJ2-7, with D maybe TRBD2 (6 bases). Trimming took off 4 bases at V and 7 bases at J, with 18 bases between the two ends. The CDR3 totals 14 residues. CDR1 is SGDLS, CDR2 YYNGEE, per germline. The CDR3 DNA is TGTGCCAGCAGCCCCAGATCGGGGGTGGGGGAGCAGTACTTC. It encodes CASSPRSGVGEQYF.

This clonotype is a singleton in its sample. Here the CDR3 reads CASSQLGYEQYV. The CDR3 coding sequence is TGTGCCAGCAGCCAGCTTGGCTATGAGCAGTACGTC. The rearrangement uses TRBV11-1 and TRBJ2-7; no firm D call. The CDR3 is 12 amino acids. Germline CDR1 SGHAT, CDR2 FQDESV (reference sequence). Trimming pared 5 bases from V and 7 bases from J, leaving 12 bases between.

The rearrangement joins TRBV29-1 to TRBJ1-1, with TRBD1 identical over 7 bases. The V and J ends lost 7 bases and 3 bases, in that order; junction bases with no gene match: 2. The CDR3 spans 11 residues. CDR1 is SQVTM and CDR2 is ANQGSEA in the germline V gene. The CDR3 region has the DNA TGCAGCGCCAGGGGGGACACTGAAGCTTTCTTT. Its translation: CSARGDTEAFF.

In DNA, the CDR3 is TGCAGTGCTCGACTAGCGGGGCCCAACTACAATGAGCAGTTCTTC. Translated, it gives CSARLAGPNYNEQFF. The chain recombines TRBV20-1 with TRBJ2-1; 11 nucleotides line up with TRBD2. V was clipped by 5 bases and J by 3 bases; unmatched bases: 6. This CDR3 spans 15 amino acids. Per the germline V gene, CDR1 is DFQATT and CDR2 is SNEGSKA (reference sequence).

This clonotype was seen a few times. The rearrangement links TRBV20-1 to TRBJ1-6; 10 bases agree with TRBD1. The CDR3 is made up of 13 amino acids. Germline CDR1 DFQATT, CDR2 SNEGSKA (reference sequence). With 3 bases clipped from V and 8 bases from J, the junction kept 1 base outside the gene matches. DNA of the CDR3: TGCAGTGCTAGGGGGACAGGGGATTCACCCCTCCACTTT. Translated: CSARGTGDSPLHF.

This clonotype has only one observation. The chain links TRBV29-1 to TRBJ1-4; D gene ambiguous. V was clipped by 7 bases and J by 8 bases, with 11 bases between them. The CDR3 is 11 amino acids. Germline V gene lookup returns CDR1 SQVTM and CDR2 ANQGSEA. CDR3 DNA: TGCAGCGGAAGTATTGGCGAAAAACTGTTTTTT. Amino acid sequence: CSGSIGEKLFF.

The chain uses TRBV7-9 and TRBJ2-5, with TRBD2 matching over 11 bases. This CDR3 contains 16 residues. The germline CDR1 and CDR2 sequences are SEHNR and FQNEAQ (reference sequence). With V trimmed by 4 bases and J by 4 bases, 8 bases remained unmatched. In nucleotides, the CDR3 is TGTGCCAGCAGCTCGCCCCTAGCGGGGGGCCCAGAGACCCAGTACTTC. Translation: CASSSPLAGGPETQYF.

The DNA of the CDR3 is TGTGCCTGGAGTGACCGGGATCACGGGGAGCTGTTTTTT. This encodes CAWSDRDHGELFF. The chain couples TRBV30 to TRBJ2-2; possible D gene TRBD2, 5 bases. The CDR3 consists of 13 residues. Germline CDR1 and CDR2: GTSNPN and SVGIG (reference sequence). V dropped 1 base and J dropped 7 bases, with 10 bases sitting between them.

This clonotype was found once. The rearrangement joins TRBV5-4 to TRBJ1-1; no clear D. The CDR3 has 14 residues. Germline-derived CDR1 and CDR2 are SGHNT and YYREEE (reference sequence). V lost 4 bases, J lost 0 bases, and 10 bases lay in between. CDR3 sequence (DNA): TGTGCCAGCAGCCTGGTCCCCATGAACACTGAAGCTTTCTTT. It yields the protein CASSLVPMNTEAFF.

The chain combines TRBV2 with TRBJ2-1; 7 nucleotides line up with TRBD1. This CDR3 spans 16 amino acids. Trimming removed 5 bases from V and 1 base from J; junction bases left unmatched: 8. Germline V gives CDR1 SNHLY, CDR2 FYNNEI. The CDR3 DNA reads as TGTGCCAGCAGTACGGACAGGCTTGAGTCCTACAATGAGCAGTTCTTC. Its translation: CASSTDRLESYNEQFF.

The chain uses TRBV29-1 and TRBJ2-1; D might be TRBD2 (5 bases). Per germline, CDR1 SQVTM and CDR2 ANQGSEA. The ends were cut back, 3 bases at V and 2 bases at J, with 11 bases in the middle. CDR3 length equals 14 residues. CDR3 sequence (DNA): TGCAGCGTTGATACGCTAGCTACCTACAATGAGCAGTTCTTC. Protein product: CSVDTLATYNEQFF.

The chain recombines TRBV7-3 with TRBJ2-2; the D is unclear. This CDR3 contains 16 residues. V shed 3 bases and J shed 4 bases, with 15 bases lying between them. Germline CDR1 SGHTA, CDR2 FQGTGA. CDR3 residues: CASSLAPQLGTGELFF. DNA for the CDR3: TGTGCCAGCAGCTTGGCCCCCCAGCTTGGCACCGGGGAGCTGTTTTTT.

The CDR3 DNA reads as TGTGCCAGCAGCTCTCAAGTTCACACAGATACGCAGTATTTT. Its protein product is CASSSQVHTDTQYF. The chain combines TRBV4-2 with TRBJ2-3; D unclear. The germline V and J ends were trimmed by 5 bases and 2 bases, with 11 bases remaining between them. The CDR3 runs to 14 residues. Germline CDR1 reads LGHNA; CDR2 reads YNFKEQ.

The CDR3 loop is CAWSRWGVQETQYF. CDR3 DNA: TGTGCCTGGAGTCGGTGGGGAGTCCAAGAGACCCAGTACTTC. V usage is TRBV30 and J usage is TRBJ2-5; tentatively, D is TRBD2 (5 bases). The V gene's germline CDR1 is GTSNPN and CDR2 SVGIG (reference sequence). This CDR3 is 14 amino acids long. Trimming stripped 2 bases from V and 1 base from J, with 11 bases between.

The CDR3 sequence is CASSLVGSSYEQYF. The CDR3 region has the DNA TGTGCCAGCAGTTTAGTCGGCAGTTCCTACGAGCAGTACTTC. The chain joins TRBV27 to TRBJ2-7; unclear D gene. Germline V gene sequence: CDR1 MNHEY, CDR2 SMNVEV (reference sequence). The ends were cut back, 2 bases at V and 1 base at J, with 9 bases in the middle. This CDR3 spans 14 amino acids.

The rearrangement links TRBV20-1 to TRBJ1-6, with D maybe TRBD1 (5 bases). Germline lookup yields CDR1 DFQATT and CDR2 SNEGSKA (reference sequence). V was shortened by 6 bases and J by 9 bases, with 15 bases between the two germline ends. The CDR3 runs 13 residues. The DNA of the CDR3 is TGCAGTGCCACGAGTGGGGGTCGTTCACCCCTCCACTTT. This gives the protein CSATSGGRSPLHF.

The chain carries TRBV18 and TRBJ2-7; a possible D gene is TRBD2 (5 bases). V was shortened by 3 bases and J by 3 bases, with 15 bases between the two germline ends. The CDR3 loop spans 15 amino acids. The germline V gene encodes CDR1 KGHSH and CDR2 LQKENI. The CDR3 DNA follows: TGTGCCAGCTCACCCAGCGGCAGAGCCTACTACGAGCAGTACTTC. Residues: CASSPSGRAYYEQYF.

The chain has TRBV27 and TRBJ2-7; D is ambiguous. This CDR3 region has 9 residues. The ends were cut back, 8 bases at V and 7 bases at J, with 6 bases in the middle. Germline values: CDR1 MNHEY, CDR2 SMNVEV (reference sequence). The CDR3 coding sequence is TGTGCCAGCGTGGGGGAGCAGTACTTC. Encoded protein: CASVGEQYF.

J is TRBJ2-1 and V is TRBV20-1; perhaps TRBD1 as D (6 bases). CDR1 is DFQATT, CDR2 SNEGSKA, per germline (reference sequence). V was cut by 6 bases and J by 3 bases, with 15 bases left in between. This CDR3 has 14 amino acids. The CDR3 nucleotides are TGCAGTGCGGTCCTTACGACAGGCTACAATGAGCAGTTCTTC. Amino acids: CSAVLTTGYNEQFF.

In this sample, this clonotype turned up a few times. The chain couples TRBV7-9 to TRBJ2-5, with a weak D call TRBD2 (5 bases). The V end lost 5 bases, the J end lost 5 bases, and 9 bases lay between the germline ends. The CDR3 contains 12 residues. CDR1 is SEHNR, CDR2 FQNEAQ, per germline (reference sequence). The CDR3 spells CASSQTGETQYF. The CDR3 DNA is TGTGCCAGCAGCCAGACGGGGGAGACCCAGTACTTC.

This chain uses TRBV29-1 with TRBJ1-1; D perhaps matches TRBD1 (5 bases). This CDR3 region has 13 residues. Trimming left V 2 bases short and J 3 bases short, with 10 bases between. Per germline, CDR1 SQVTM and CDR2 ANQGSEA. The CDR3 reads CSVEKGRDTEAFF. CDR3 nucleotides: TGCAGCGTTGAAAAGGGACGGGACACTGAAGCTTTCTTT.

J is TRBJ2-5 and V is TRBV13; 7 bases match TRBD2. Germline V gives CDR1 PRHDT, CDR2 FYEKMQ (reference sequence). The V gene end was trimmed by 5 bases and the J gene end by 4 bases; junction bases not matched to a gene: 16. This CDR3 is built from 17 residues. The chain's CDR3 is CASSPRLQAGRGETQYF. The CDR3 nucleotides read TGTGCCAGCAGCCCCCGCCTACAGGCGGGGAGGGGAGAGACCCAGTACTTC.

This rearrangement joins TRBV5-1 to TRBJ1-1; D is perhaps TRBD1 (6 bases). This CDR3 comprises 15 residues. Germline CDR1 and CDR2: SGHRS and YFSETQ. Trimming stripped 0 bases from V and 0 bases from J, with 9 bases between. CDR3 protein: CASSLGTDLNTEAFF. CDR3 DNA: TGCGCCAGCAGCTTGGGGACAGATTTGAACACTGAAGCTTTCTTT.